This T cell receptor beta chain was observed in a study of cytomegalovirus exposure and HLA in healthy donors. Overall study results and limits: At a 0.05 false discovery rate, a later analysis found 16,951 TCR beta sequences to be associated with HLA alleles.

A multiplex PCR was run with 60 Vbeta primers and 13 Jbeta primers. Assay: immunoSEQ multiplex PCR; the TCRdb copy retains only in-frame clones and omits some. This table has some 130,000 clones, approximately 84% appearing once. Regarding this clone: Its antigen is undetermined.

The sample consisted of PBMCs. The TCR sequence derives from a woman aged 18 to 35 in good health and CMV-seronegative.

CDR3 bases: TGTGCCAGCATCCTAGGAAATAGCGGGAGTGAGCAGTTCTTC. Its translation: CASILGNSGSEQFF. The gene calls are TRBV7-8 and TRBJ2-1, with 9 bases that match TRBD2. The germline V gene encodes CDR1 SGHVS and CDR2 FQNEAQ. The CDR3 sequence is 14 residues long. V trimming: 7 bases; J trimming: 9 bases; junction bases outside the gene matches: 10.